One sample yielded the 16 T cell receptor beta chains listed below, sequenced in a study of blood T cell repertoires in COVID-19. Clones were read by immunoSEQ multiplex PCR, and TCRdb kept only the in-frame ones, dropping some. The data contain 150,000 to 200,000 clones, around four fifths of them seen just once; the ten biggest clones take up roughly 19%. Sequenced: peripheral blood. These receptors all come from a woman aged 80 or over with acute or convalescent COVID-19.

The V call is TRBV5-1, the J call TRBJ1-5, with 10 nucleotides matching TRBD1. The CDR3 has 13 amino acids. V was pared by 4 bases and J by 11 bases, with 6 bases of the junction left unmatched. Germline V gene sequence: CDR1 SGHRS, CDR2 YFSETQ. The chain's CDR3 is CASSLGQGGAQHF. The CDR3 nucleotides read TGCGCCAGCAGCCTCGGACAGGGGGGGGCCCAGCATTTT. The full variable domain, with the rest looked up from reference TRBV5-1 and TRBJ1-5, is KAGVTQTPRYLIKTRGQQVTLSCSPISGHRSVSWYQQTPGQGLQFLFEYFSETQRNKGNFPGRFSGRQFSNSRSEMNVSTLELGDSALYLCASSLGQGGAQHFGDGTRLSIL.

V usage is TRBV6-5 and J usage is TRBJ1-1, with D unclear. Germline assignment: CDR1 MNHEY and CDR2 SVGAGI. This CDR3 spans 16 amino acids. Trimming took off 0 bases at V and 0 bases at J, with 11 bases between the two ends. The CDR3: CASSYSPPPVNTEAFF. DNA for the CDR3: TGTGCCAGCAGTTACTCGCCCCCCCCAGTGAACACTGAAGCTTTCTTT.

This rearrangement joins TRBV11-3 to TRBJ2-5; 9 nucleotides agree with TRBD1. CDR1 is SGHNT, CDR2 YENEEA, per germline. CDR3 length equals 20 residues. Losses at the gene ends were 1 base for V and 3 bases for J; bases not matched to a gene: 18. The CDR3 region is CASSLGRPNPRGQGEETQYF. In nucleotides, the CDR3 is TGTGCCAGCAGCTTAGGGCGCCCCAATCCCCGGGGACAGGGTGAAGAGACCCAGTACTTC.

This sequence joins TRBV19 and TRBJ1-4, with TRBD1 as a possible D gene (5 bases). Germline CDR1 and CDR2: LNHDA and SQIVND (reference sequence). This CDR3 spans 16 amino acids. V was trimmed by 0 bases and J by 2 bases, leaving 10 bases between them. CDR3 sequence reads: CASSIEFGGTNEKLFF. CDR3 bases: TGTGCCAGTAGTATAGAATTCGGGGGGACTAATGAAAAACTGTTTTTT.

The genes are TRBV2 and TRBJ2-7; 10 bases are shared with TRBD2. The CDR3 is 13 residues long. With 4 bases clipped from V and 6 bases from J, the junction kept 3 bases outside the gene matches. Germline V lookup: CDR1 SNHLY, CDR2 FYNNEI. CDR3: CASSVEREGEQYF. CDR3 nucleotide sequence: TGTGCCAGCAGTGTGGAGCGGGAGGGCGAGCAGTACTTC.

This rearrangement joins TRBV4-2 to TRBJ2-1; weak D call: TRBD2 (5 bases). CDR1 LGHNA and CDR2 YNFKEQ come from the germline V gene. This CDR3 is 15 amino acids long. Between the trimmed V and J ends, which lost 1 base and 8 bases, there was a span of 15 bases. CDR3 DNA: TGTGCCAGCAGCCAAGGGTACGGGAAGGGCGATGAGCAGTTCTTC. It encodes CASSQGYGKGDEQFF.

The chain couples TRBV4-2 to TRBJ1-4, with 7 positions matching TRBD1. V was pared by 0 bases and J by 3 bases, with 4 bases of the junction left unmatched. From germline, CDR1 is LGHNA and CDR2 YNFKEQ. This CDR3 is built from 16 residues. Here the CDR3 DNA reads TGTGCCAGCAGCCAAGAAGGGGGCGCGGCTAATGAAAAACTGTTTTTT. This encodes CASSQEGGAANEKLFF.

V gene TRBV6-2 or TRBV6-3 combines with J gene TRBJ1-2; 8 bases agree with TRBD1. Trimming removed 4 bases from V and 5 bases from J; junction bases left unmatched: 3. The germline V gene encodes CDR1 MNHEY and CDR2 SVGEGT. The CDR3 is 13 residues long. The DNA of the CDR3 is TGTGCCAGCAGTTTTGACAGGGGTTATGGCTACACCTTC. This sequence encodes CASSFDRGYGYTF.

CDR3 loop: CASSQGLSSYEQYF. The CDR3 DNA is TGTGCCAGCAGCCAGGGACTTTCCTCCTACGAGCAGTACTTC. The rearrangement joins TRBV4-2 to TRBJ2-7; possible D gene TRBD2, 6 bases. V lost 3 bases and J lost 0, with 9 bases in between. This CDR3 contains 14 residues. Germline V gives CDR1 LGHNA, CDR2 YNFKEQ.

This clone came up once. The chain carries TRBV5-1 and TRBJ2-3; D gene uncertain. This CDR3 is built from 13 residues. CDR1 and CDR2 from the germline V gene are SGHRS and YFSETQ. Trimming stripped 1 base from V and 6 bases from J, with 9 bases between. This CDR3 is CASSLPEVDTQYF. The CDR3 DNA reads as TGCGCCAGCAGCTTGCCAGAAGTGGATACGCAGTATTTT.

This chain connects TRBV2 to TRBJ1-5; a weak D match, TRBD1 (5 bases). The CDR3 totals 13 residues. Per germline, CDR1 SNHLY and CDR2 FYNNEI. Trimming left V 2 bases short and J 4 bases short, with 6 bases between. CDR3 sequence: CASSERGNQPQHF. CDR3 bases: TGTGCCAGCAGTGAACGGGGGAATCAGCCCCAGCATTTT.

This clone turned up a few times. The J gene is TRBJ2-4, the V gene TRBV19; D is possibly TRBD2 (6 bases). Per the germline V gene, CDR1 is LNHDA and CDR2 is SQIVND (reference sequence). The CDR3 spans 17 residues. Trimming cost V 5 bases and J 6 bases, with 23 bases left between them. The CDR3: CASSPKSPASDGNIQYF. CDR3 DNA sequence: TGTGCCAGTAGTCCGAAATCCCCCGCTAGCGATGGAAACATTCAGTACTTC.

This chain links TRBV29-1 with TRBJ1-5; no firm D call. Per germline, CDR1 SQVTM and CDR2 ANQGSEA. Trimming pared 6 bases from V and 3 bases from J, leaving 9 bases between. The CDR3 has 12 amino acids. CDR3 DNA sequence: TGCAGCGTGGGAGCAGACAATCAGCCCCAGCATTTT. This encodes CSVGADNQPQHF.

Note on this clone: Other DNA sequences in this specimen translate into the identical CDR3. This chain connects TRBV9 to TRBJ2-7, with 9 nucleotides matching TRBD2. From germline, CDR1 is SGDLS and CDR2 YYNGEE. With V trimmed by 0 bases and J by 4 bases, 2 bases remained unmatched. The CDR3 is 14 residues long. Here the CDR3 DNA reads TGTGCCAGCAGCGTAGCGGCGGGAGGGTACGAGCAGTACTTC. Protein product: CASSVAAGGYEQYF. The full variable domain, completed using reference TRBV9 and TRBJ2-7, is DSGVTQTPKHLITATGQRVTLRCSPRSGDLSVYWYQQSLDQGLQFLIQYYNGEERAKGNILERFSAQQFPDLHSELNLSSLELGDSALYFCASSVAAGGYEQYFGPGTRLTVT.

The chain employs TRBV19 and TRBJ2-7; D might be TRBD1 (6 bases). The CDR3 extends over 15 amino acids. Trimming removed 3 bases from V and 0 bases from J, with 12 bases in between. Germline V gene data show CDR1 as LNHDA and CDR2 as SQIVND (reference sequence). The CDR3 here is CASSIRTVSSYEQYF. In nucleotides, the CDR3 is TGTGCCAGTAGTATTAGGACAGTGAGCTCCTACGAGCAGTACTTC. Full variable domain (remainder filled in from reference TRBV19 and TRBJ2-7): DGGITQSPKYLFRKEGQNVTLSCEQNLNHDAMYWYRQDPGQGLRLIYYSQIVNDFQKGDIAEGYSVSREKKESFPLTVTSAQKNPTAFYLCASSIRTVSSYEQYFGPGTRLTVT.

The V and J genes are TRBV27 and TRBJ1-1, with D possibly TRBD1 on 5 matching bases. Germline V lookup: CDR1 MNHEY, CDR2 SMNVEV (reference sequence). V shed 5 bases and J shed 3 bases, with 22 bases lying between them. The CDR3 is 17 amino acids. The CDR3 sequence: CASSPAVSGIQYTEAFF. The DNA for the CDR3 is TGTGCCAGCAGTCCCGCCGTGTCAGGGATACAGTACACTGAAGCTTTCTTT.